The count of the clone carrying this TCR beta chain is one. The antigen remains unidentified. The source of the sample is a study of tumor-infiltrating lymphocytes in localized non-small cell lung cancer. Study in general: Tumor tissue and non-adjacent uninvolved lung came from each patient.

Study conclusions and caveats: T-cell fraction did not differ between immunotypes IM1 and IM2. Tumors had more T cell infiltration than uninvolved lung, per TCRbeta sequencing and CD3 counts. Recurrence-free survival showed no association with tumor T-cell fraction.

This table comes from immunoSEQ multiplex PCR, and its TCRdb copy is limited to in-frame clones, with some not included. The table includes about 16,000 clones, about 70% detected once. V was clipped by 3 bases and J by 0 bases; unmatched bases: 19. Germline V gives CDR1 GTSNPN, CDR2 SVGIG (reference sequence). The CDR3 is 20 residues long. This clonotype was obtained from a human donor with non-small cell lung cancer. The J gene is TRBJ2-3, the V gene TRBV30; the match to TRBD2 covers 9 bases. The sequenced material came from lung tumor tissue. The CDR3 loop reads CAWSGLVASGTLSSTDTQYF. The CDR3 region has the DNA TGTGCCTGGAGCGGGCTAGTGGCTAGCGGGACCCTTTCTAGCACAGATACGCAGTATTTT.